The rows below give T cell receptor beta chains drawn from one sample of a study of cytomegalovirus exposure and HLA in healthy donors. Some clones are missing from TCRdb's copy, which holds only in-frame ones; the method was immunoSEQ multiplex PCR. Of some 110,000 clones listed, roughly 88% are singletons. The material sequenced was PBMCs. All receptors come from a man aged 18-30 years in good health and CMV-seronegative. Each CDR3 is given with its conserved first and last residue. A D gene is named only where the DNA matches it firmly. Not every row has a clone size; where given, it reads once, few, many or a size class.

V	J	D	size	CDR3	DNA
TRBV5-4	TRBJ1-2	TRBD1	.	CASSSIGQGAGGYTF	TGTGCCAGCAGCTCCATCGGACAGGGGGCGGGTGGCTACACCTTC
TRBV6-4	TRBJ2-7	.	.	CASSTGTSGVNEQYF	TGTGCCAGCAGTACCGGGACTTCGGGAGTCAACGAGCAGTACTTC
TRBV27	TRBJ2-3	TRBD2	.	CAWKERRTRIITDTQYF	TGTGCTTGGAAGGAGAGGAGGACTAGGATTATCACAGATACGCAGTATTTT
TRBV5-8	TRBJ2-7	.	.	CASSDPSGGVEQYF	TGTGCCAGCAGCGATCCCTCGGGGGGCGTCGAGCAGTACTTC
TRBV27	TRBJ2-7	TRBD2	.	CASRAGGGFSYEQYF	TGTGCCAGCAGAGCGGGGGGCGGGTTCTCCTACGAGCAGTACTTC
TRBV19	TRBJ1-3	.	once	CASSIGKGNTIYF	TGTGCCAGTAGTATCGGGAAGGGAAACACCATATATTTT
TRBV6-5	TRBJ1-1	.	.	CASSYSYNRKNTEAFF	TGTGCCAGCAGTTACTCATACAACAGGAAGAACACTGAAGCTTTCTTT
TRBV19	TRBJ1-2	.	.	CASTTGIYGYTF	TGTGCCAGTACCACAGGGATCTATGGCTACACCTTC
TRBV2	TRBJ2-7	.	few	CASGAGLIQLEQYF	TGTGCCAGCGGGGCCGGTTTGATCCAGCTCGAGCAGTACTTC
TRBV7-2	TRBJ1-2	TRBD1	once	CASSLDGSRDRIGGYTF	TGTGCCAGCAGCTTAGATGGGAGCAGGGACAGGATAGGCGGCTACACCTTC
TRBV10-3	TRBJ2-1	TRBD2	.	CATKAGDEQFF	TGTGCCACCAAAGCGGGAGATGAGCAGTTCTTC
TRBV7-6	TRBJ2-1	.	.	CASSLQGNEQFF	TGTGCCAGCAGCCTTCAGGGCAATGAGCAGTTCTTC
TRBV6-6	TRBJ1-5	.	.	CASSYSSDQPQHF	TGTGCCAGCAGTTACTCGAGCGATCAGCCCCAGCATTTT
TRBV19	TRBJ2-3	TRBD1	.	CASGQGYADTQYF	TGTGCCAGCGGACAGGGGTATGCAGATACGCAGTATTTT
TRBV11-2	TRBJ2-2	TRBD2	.	CASSLVRGGGGELFF	TGTGCCAGCAGCTTAGTCCGGGGGGGAGGTGGGGAGCTGTTTTTT
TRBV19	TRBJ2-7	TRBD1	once	CASSISQGRYEQYF	TGTGCCAGTAGTATCTCACAGGGGAGATACGAGCAGTACTTC
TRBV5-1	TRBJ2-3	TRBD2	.	CASSLDGTSGTTDTQYF	TGCGCCAGCAGCTTGGATGGGACTAGCGGGACCACAGATACGCAGTATTTT
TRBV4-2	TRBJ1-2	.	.	CASSQAQGQGLYGYTF	TGTGCCAGCAGCCAAGCTCAAGGTCAGGGCTTATATGGCTACACCTTC
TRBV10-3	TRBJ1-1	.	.	CAISGAGRHTEAFF	TGTGCCATCAGTGGTGCCGGGAGGCACACTGAAGCTTTCTTT
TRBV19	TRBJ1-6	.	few	CASSIGAPGDGSPLHF	TGTGCCAGTAGTATTGGAGCCCCAGGGGACGGTTCACCCCTCCACTTT
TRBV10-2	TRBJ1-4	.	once	CASLNRNNEKLFF	TGCGCCAGCCTGAACAGGAATAATGAAAAACTGTTTTTT
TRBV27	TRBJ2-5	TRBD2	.	CASSFWREPETQYF	TGTGCCAGCAGTTTCTGGCGGGAGCCAGAGACCCAGTACTTC
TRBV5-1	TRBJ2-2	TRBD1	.	CASSWTGRISNTGELFF	TGCGCCAGCTCCTGGACAGGGAGGATCTCGAACACCGGGGAGCTGTTTTTT
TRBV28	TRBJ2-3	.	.	CASRLGLTDTDTQYF	TGTGCCAGCAGATTAGGACTAACCGACACAGATACGCAGTATTTT
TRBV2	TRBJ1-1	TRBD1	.	CASSEPGQGASEAFF	TGTGCCAGCAGTGAACCCGGACAGGGGGCATCTGAAGCTTTCTTT
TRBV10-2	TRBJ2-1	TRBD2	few	CASRKLAGDENEQFF	TGCGCCAGCCGAAAACTAGCGGGAGACGAAAATGAGCAGTTCTTC